This is a list of T cell receptor beta chains from one sample in a study of cytomegalovirus exposure and HLA in healthy donors. TCRdb's copy holds only in-frame clones and misses some; the assay was immunoSEQ multiplex PCR. Seen here are fewer than 120,000 clones, more than 70% observed once, and the top ten hold under 2%. Sequencing was performed on PBMCs. The origin of the receptors is a young woman in good health and CMV-seronegative. Each CDR3 is given with its conserved first and last residue. D genes are given only for firm matches. A row's size may be missing; if present it is once, few, many or a size class.

TRBV4-3,-,TRBJ1-6,-,CASSQEFGGGWNSPLHF,TGCGCCAGCAGCCAAGAATTTGGGGGCGGTTGGAATTCACCCCTCCACTTT
TRBV6-5,TRBD1,TRBJ1-2,-,CASSYGQGALGYTF,TGTGCCAGCAGTTACGGGCAGGGGGCCCTTGGCTACACCTTC
TRBV5-1,TRBD1,TRBJ1-2,-,CASFGTGGYGYTF,TGCGCCAGCTTTGGGACAGGGGGCTATGGCTACACCTTC
TRBV2,-,TRBJ1-1,-,CASAEGREGEAFF,TGTGCCAGCGCGGAGGGGAGGGAAGGGGAAGCTTTCTTT
TRBV6-5,-,TRBJ2-7,-,CASSQSIYEQYF,TGTGCCAGCAGTCAGTCAATCTACGAGCAGTACTTC
TRBV28,TRBD2,TRBJ2-1,-,CASSIERGYNEQFF,TGTGCCAGCAGTATCGAGCGGGGTTACAATGAGCAGTTCTTC
TRBV4-2,TRBD1,TRBJ1-5,-,CASSQEQGQPQHF,TGTGCCAGCAGCCAGGAACAGGGGCAGCCCCAGCATTTT
TRBV6-6,TRBD1,TRBJ1-2,-,CASSYRGQHYGYTF,TGTGCCAGCAGTTACAGGGGACAGCATTATGGCTACACCTTC
TRBV13,-,TRBJ2-7,-,CASARLGWGDYEQYF,TGTGCCAGCGCCCGACTAGGATGGGGGGACTACGAGCAGTACTTC
TRBV7-3,TRBD2,TRBJ2-5,-,CASSLASGYQETQYF,TGTGCCAGCAGCTTAGCTAGCGGGTACCAAGAGACCCAGTACTTC
TRBV2,-,TRBJ2-7,-,CASSRKQGPNYGEQYF,TGTGCCAGCAGCAGAAAACAGGGCCCCAATTACGGCGAGCAGTACTTC
TRBV6-4,TRBD2,TRBJ2-1,-,CASSLYPSGGTGNEQFF,TGTGCCAGCAGTCTTTACCCTAGCGGGGGTACTGGGAATGAGCAGTTCTTC
TRBV9,-,TRBJ1-2,-,CASSVGEGAYYGYTF,TGTGCCAGCAGCGTAGGGGAAGGGGCCTACTATGGCTACACCTTC
TRBV7-6,-,TRBJ1-2,once,CASSLVRDYGYTF,TGTGCCAGCAGCTTAGTCAGGGATTATGGCTACACCTTC
TRBV30,-,TRBJ1-4,-,CAWSGTAINEKLFF,TGTGCCTGGAGTGGGACAGCGATTAATGAAAAACTGTTTTTT
TRBV4-2,TRBD1,TRBJ2-2,-,CASSQDRRSRAGGTGELFF,TGTGCCAGCAGCCAAGATCGTAGGAGCCGGGCAGGGGGTACCGGGGAGCTGTTTTTT
TRBV28,TRBD1,TRBJ2-2,-,CASNSPGTGGTGELFF,TGTGCCAGCAACTCCCCCGGGACAGGGGGTACCGGGGAGCTGTTTTTT